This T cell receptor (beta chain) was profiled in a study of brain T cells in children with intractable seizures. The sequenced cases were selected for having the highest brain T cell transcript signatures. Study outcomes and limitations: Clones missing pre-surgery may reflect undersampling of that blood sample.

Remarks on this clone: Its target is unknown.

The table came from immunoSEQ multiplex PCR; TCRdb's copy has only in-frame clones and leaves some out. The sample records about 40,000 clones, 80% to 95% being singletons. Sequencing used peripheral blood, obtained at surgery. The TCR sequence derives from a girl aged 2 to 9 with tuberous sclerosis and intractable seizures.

The CDR3 is CASSSQVVKAFF. The CDR3 coding sequence is TGTGCCAGCAGCTCACAGGTTGTAAAAGCTTTCTTT. This sequence joins TRBV12-3 or TRBV12-4 and TRBJ1-1, with D possibly TRBD1 on 5 matching bases. This CDR3 comprises 12 residues. V dropped 6 bases and J dropped 9 bases, with 14 bases sitting between them.